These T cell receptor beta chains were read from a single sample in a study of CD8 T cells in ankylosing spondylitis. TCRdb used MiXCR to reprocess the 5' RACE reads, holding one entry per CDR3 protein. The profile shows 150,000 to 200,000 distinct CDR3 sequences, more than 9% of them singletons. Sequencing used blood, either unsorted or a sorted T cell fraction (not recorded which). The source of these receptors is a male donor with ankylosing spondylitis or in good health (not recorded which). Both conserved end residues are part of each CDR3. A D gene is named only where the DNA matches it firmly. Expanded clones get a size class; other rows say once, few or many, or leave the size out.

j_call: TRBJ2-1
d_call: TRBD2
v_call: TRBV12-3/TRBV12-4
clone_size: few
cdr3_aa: CASTLTSGISSYNEQFF
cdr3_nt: TGTGCCAGCACTCTGACTAGCGGAATAAGCTCCTACAATGAGCAGTTCTTC

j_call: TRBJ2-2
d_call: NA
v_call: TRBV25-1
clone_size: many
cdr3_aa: CASSEYSGGPGELFF
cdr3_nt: TGTGCCAGCAGTGAATATAGTGGAGGGCCCGGGGAGCTGTTTTTT

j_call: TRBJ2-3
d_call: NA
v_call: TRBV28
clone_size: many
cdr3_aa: CASSFDSTDSNTQYF
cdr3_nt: TGTGCCAGCAGTTTTGATTCGACAGATTCAAATACGCAGTATTTT

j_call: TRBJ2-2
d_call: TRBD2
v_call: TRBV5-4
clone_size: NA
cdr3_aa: CASSPGLAGANTGELFF
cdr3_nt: TGTGCCAGCAGCCCGGGACTAGCGGGAGCGAACACCGGGGAGCTGTTTTTT

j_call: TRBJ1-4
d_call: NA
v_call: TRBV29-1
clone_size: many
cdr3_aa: CSGTEAGNEKLFF
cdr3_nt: TGCAGCGGGACAGAGGCGGGTAATGAAAAACTGTTTTTT

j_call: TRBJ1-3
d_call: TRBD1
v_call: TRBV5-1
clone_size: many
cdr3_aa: CASSLGDRVFGNTIYF
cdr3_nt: TGCGCCAGCAGCTTGGGGGACAGGGTGTTTGGAAACACCATATATTTT

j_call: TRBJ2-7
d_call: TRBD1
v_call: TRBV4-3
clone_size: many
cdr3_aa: CASSQGLGTADEQYF
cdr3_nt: TGCGCCAGCAGCCAAGGCCTTGGGACAGCGGATGAGCAGTACTTC

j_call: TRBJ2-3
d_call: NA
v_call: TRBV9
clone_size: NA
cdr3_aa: CASSVWEYGTDTQYF
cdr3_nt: TGTGCCAGCAGCGTATGGGAATATGGGACAGATACGCAGTATTTT

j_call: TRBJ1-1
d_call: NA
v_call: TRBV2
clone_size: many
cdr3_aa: CASLETLQAFF
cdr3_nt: TGTGCCAGCTTGGAGACGCTTCAAGCTTTCTTT

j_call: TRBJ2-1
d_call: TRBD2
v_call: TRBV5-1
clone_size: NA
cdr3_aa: CASSFGPSSGSSYEQFF
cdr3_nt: TGCGCCAGCAGCTTTGGCCCCTCTAGCGGAAGCTCCTACGAGCAGTTCTTC